A single sample gave rise to the 5 T cell receptor beta chains below, sequenced in a study of OX40 agonist ivuxolimab in advanced cancers. The assay was immunoSEQ multiplex PCR, and TCRdb's table has in-frame clones only and misses some. The sample shows about 72,000 clones, more than 80% of them seen only once. Sequencing used CD4+ or CD8+ T cells sorted from blood, obtained in a trial of the OX40 agonist ivuxolimab. These receptors originate from an adult with an advanced solid tumor such as melanoma, head and neck, liver or kidney cancer.

The chain recombines TRBV2 with TRBJ1-5; 7 nucleotides align to TRBD1. J lost 2 bases, V lost 7 bases, and 2 bases had no gene match. Per the germline V gene, CDR1 is SNHLY and CDR2 is FYNNEI. The CDR3 length is 13 residues. The CDR3 nucleotides are TGTGCCAGCACGGGGACAGGCAATCAGCCCCAGCATTTT. Translation: CASTGTGNQPQHF.

The rearrangement joins TRBV9 to TRBJ2-2; TRBD1 matches at 7 bases. The CDR3 spans 14 residues. Germline-derived CDR1 and CDR2 are SGDLS and YYNGEE. V lost 0 bases, J lost 7 bases, and 3 bases stayed unmatched. CDR3 sequence (DNA): TGTGCCAGCAGCGTAGGATCAGGGGGCGGGGAGCTGTTTTTT. Its protein product is CASSVGSGGGELFF.

The genes are TRBV11-3 and TRBJ2-2; TRBD2 aligns across 13 bases. The germline CDR1 and CDR2 sequences are SGHNT and YENEEA. Germline trimming cut 5 bases from V and 5 bases from J; bases unmatched to any gene: 11. This CDR3 is 18 amino acids long. The CDR3 here is CASSRTSGSIIGTGELFF. The CDR3 DNA reads TGTGCCAGCAGCCGGACTAGCGGGAGTATCATAGGGACCGGGGAGCTGTTTTTT.

V and J are TRBV18 and TRBJ2-3; D possibly corresponds to TRBD1 (6 bases). The V gene lost 6 bases and the J gene lost 2 bases, with 15 bases spanning the gap. CDR3 length: 15 amino acids. Germline-derived CDR1 and CDR2 are KGHSH and LQKENI. CDR3 region: CASSRMGALTDTQYF. The CDR3 nucleotides are TGTGCCAGCTCCCGGATGGGGGCGCTCACAGATACGCAGTATTTT.

V gene TRBV29-1 combines with J gene TRBJ2-7; D is uncertain. The V end was cut by 5 bases, the J end by 4 bases, with 15 bases between. The CDR3 extends over 13 amino acids. From germline, CDR1 is SQVTM and CDR2 ANQGSEA. The CDR3 loop is CSVKTYGGYEQYF. DNA for the CDR3: TGCAGCGTTAAGACTTATGGTGGTTACGAGCAGTACTTC.